The clone carrying this T cell receptor beta chain was counted between two and nine times. Antigen unknown. Trimming left V 4 bases short and J 3 bases short, with 16 bases between. Germline CDR1 reads SGDLS; CDR2 reads YYNGEE. This CDR3 region has 16 residues. The data originate from a study of T cells in Graves' hyperthyroidism and ophthalmopathy. Findings of the study overall: Ophthalmopathy prediction by the model preceded onset by a median about 6 months.

TCR beta CDR3 region amplification was performed from RNA transcripts. The HTBI primer set served for first-round RT-PCR of the TCR CDR3. MiXCR, run by TCRdb on the multiplex PCR reads, gives a single entry per CDR3 protein. This table holds around 800,000 distinct CDR3 sequences, 38% found once. Newly diagnosed hyperthyroidism, duration under 2 months, in patients aged 18 to 65. On the basis of clinical symptoms, serum thyroxine and TRAb, thyroid ultrasound and orbital computed tomography, diagnoses were made. The TCR sequence derives from a man aged 18-30 years with Graves' hyperthyroidism. The chain couples TRBV9 to TRBJ2-2, with a weak D call TRBD1 (6 bases). The sequencing sample was made of blood. The CDR3 DNA follows: TGTGCCAGCAGCCTGCTTTCCGGGACATACACCGGGGAGCTGTTTTTT. This codes for CASSLLSGTYTGELFF.